These 28 T cell receptor beta chains originate from one sample sequenced in a study of T-cell reconstitution after alpha-beta-depleted transplantation in children. As it was prepared, the TCRbeta library received unique molecular identifiers. TCRdb re-derived calls from the PCR reads in MiXCR, one entry per CDR3 protein. The sample consists of a few hundred thousand distinct CDR3 sequences, around 18% of them appearing once. This specimen was PBMCs from the stem cell graft donor, taken from the stem cell graft. These TCRs come from a human donor who donated a stem cell graft to a child with acute lymphoblastic leukemia.

This chain links TRBV5-1 with TRBJ2-1; tentative D call: TRBD2 (6 bases). Germline V gene lookup returns CDR1 SGHRS and CDR2 YFSETQ. The V and J ends lost 0 bases and 2 bases respectively, with 15 bases between them. This CDR3 spans 17 amino acids. The CDR3 sequence is CASSLGYGSPPYNEQFF. DNA for the CDR3: TGCGCCAGCAGCTTGGGTTACGGGAGCCCTCCCTACAATGAGCAGTTCTTC.

The chain recombines TRBV6-5 with TRBJ2-7; D is possibly TRBD2 (5 bases). V lost 4 bases to trimming and J lost 3 bases, with 13 bases between them. Germline V gene sequence: CDR1 MNHEY, CDR2 SVGAGI. The CDR3 runs to 14 residues. The CDR3 region has the DNA TGTGCCAGCAGTTCTCCGGGATCAATCTACGAGCAGTACTTC. It is translated as CASSSPGSIYEQYF.

The J gene is TRBJ2-2, the V gene TRBV10-3; D not certain. Between the trimmed V and J ends, which lost 4 bases and 0 bases, there was a span of 12 bases. This CDR3 has 16 residues. Looked up from germline, CDR1 is ENHRY and CDR2 is SYGVKD. CDR3 region: CAISGTATPNTGELFF. Written as DNA, the CDR3 is TGTGCCATCAGTGGGACGGCCACCCCGAACACCGGGGAGCTGTTTTTT.

This clonotype was counted many times. The chain uses TRBV10-3 and TRBJ1-2, with D tentatively TRBD1 (5 bases). The CDR3 runs 15 residues. With 4 bases removed from V and 8 bases from J, the gap between germline ends came to 20 bases. Germline values: CDR1 ENHRY, CDR2 SYGVKD. The DNA of the CDR3 is TGTGCCATCAGTGGGGACCCGACAGCGCCCGCCGGCTACACCTTC. This sequence encodes CAISGDPTAPAGYTF.

The chain couples TRBV5-1 to TRBJ2-5, with D tentatively TRBD2 (5 bases). Germline CDR1 SGHRS, CDR2 YFSETQ. This CDR3 comprises 15 residues. Trimming took off 4 bases at V and 1 base at J, with 14 bases between the two ends. CDR3 in amino acids: CASSISMGSQETQYF. The DNA of the CDR3 is TGCGCCAGCAGCATATCCATGGGGAGCCAAGAGACCCAGTACTTC.

The chain carries TRBV12-3 or TRBV12-4 and TRBJ2-5, with D unresolved. The CDR3 has 13 residues. Trimming pared 3 bases from V and 4 bases from J, leaving 9 bases between. For the CDR3, the DNA is TGTGCCAGCAGTTTTAGGGCTGGAGAGACCCAGTACTTC. This sequence encodes CASSFRAGETQYF.

The chain employs TRBV6-5 and TRBJ1-5, with D perhaps matching TRBD1 (5 bases). CDR3 size: 16 residues. Germline loops: CDR1 MNHEY, CDR2 SVGAGI. V lost 0 bases to trimming and J lost 0 bases, with 9 bases between them. The CDR3 protein is CASSYSGGYSNQPQHF. CDR3 in DNA: TGTGCCAGCAGTTACTCTGGGGGGTATAGCAATCAGCCCCAGCATTTT.

The chain joins TRBV5-1 to TRBJ2-1; D unresolved. Trimming pared 3 bases from V and 10 bases from J, leaving 8 bases between. CDR1 and CDR2 from the germline V gene are SGHRS and YFSETQ. The CDR3 runs 11 residues. The CDR3 nucleotides read TGCGCCAGCAGCTCAGACGGGGAGCAGTTCTTC. It encodes CASSSDGEQFF.

The chain is built from TRBV25-1 and TRBJ2-7, with TRBD1 matching 8 bases. CDR1 is MGHDK, CDR2 SYGVNS, per germline. V lost 5 bases to trimming and J lost 7 bases; unmatched junction nucleotides: 13. The CDR3 sequence is 15 residues long. The CDR3 region is CASSPGGQGAWEQYF. The CDR3 nucleotides are TGTGCCAGCAGTCCAGGGGGGCAGGGGGCGTGGGAGCAGTACTTC.

This clonotype was observed a few times. This chain joins TRBV18 and TRBJ2-1; no definite D call. V gave up 2 bases and J gave up 8 bases, with 10 bases separating them. Germline loops: CDR1 KGHSH, CDR2 LQKENI. The CDR3 is made up of 13 amino acids. This chain's CDR3 is CASSPFRSDEQFF. CDR3 nucleotide sequence: TGTGCCAGCTCACCATTTAGGAGTGATGAGCAGTTCTTC.

The rearrangement joins TRBV7-9 to TRBJ2-1; 8 nucleotides line up with TRBD2. Per germline, CDR1 SEHNR and CDR2 FQNEAQ (reference sequence). Trimming cost V 5 bases and J 9 bases; bases outside gene matches: 18. The CDR3 contains 17 residues. The CDR3 region is CASSQTLLAGGGSEQFF. As DNA, the CDR3 is TGTGCCAGCAGCCAGACCCTATTGGCGGGAGGAGGAAGTGAGCAGTTCTTC. Full variable domain (missing parts from reference TRBV7-9 and TRBJ2-1): DTGVSQNPRHKITKRGQNVTFRCDPISEHNRLYWYRQTLGQGPEFLTYFQNEAQLEKSRLLSDRFSAERPKGSFSTLEIQRTEQGDSAMYLCASSQTLLAGGGSEQFFGPGTRLTVL.

This clonotype has more than one count but fewer than ten. The gene calls are TRBV5-1 and TRBJ2-3, with D perhaps being TRBD1 or TRBD2 (5 bases each). Trimming took off 5 bases at V and 2 bases at J, with 12 bases between the two ends. Germline CDR1 and CDR2: SGHRS and YFSETQ. This CDR3 has 14 residues. The DNA of the CDR3 is TGCGCCAGCAGGGCCCGGGGCGACACAGATACGCAGTATTTT. Encoded protein: CASRARGDTDTQYF.

Turning to this clonotype: With a much larger clone just one base away, this may be a read error. This chain connects TRBV15 to TRBJ1-1; no clear D gene. Germline lookup yields CDR1 LNHNV and CDR2 YYDKDF (reference sequence). The CDR3 contains 12 residues. With 4 bases removed from V and 1 base from J, the gap between germline ends came to 4 bases. In DNA form, the CDR3 reads TGTGCCACCAGCACAGCGAACACTGAAGCTTTCTTT. It translates to CATSTANTEAFF. The whole variable domain, filled in from reference TRBV15 and TRBJ1-1, reads DAMVIQNPRYQVTQFGKPVTLSCSQTLNHNVMYWYQQKSSQAPKLLFHYYDKDFNNEADTPDNFQSRRPNTSFCFLDIRSPGLGDTAMYLCATSTANTEAFFGQGTRLTVV.

The chain recombines TRBV20-1 with TRBJ1-5, with D hard to call. Between the trimmed V and J ends, which lost 0 bases and 2 bases, there was a span of 14 bases. In germline, CDR1 is DFQATT, CDR2 SNEGSKA (reference sequence). CDR3 size: 16 residues. As DNA, the CDR3 is TGCAGTGCTAGAGATCAAGGCGTCCGAGGCAATCAGCCCCAGCATTTT. This codes for CSARDQGVRGNQPQHF.

V is TRBV12-3 or TRBV12-4 and J is TRBJ2-1, with 12 bases aligning to TRBD1. This CDR3 region has 15 residues. With V trimmed by 6 bases and J by 8 bases, 8 bases remained unmatched. CDR3 sequence: CASSLRDRGRDEQFF. The DNA for the CDR3 is TGTGCCAGCAGCCTCCGGGACAGGGGGCGGGATGAGCAGTTCTTC.

The V and J genes are TRBV2 and TRBJ1-5; 7 nucleotides line up with TRBD1. J was trimmed by 5 bases and V by 2 bases; bases with no gene match: 9. In germline, CDR1 is SNHLY, CDR2 FYNNEI. The CDR3 covers 16 residues. The CDR3 sequence: CASSEWGQNGDQPQHF. DNA of the CDR3: TGTGCCAGCAGTGAATGGGGACAGAATGGCGATCAGCCCCAGCATTTT.

This clonotype was seen ten or more times. The rearrangement uses TRBV29-1 and TRBJ2-6; D unresolved. The germline CDR1 and CDR2 sequences are SQVTM and ANQGSEA. V gave up 6 bases and J gave up 1 base, with 7 bases separating them. This CDR3 has 13 residues. In nucleotides, the CDR3 is TGCAGCGTCAATTTATCTGGGGCCAACGTCCTGACTTTC. Its protein product is CSVNLSGANVLTF. The full variable domain, its missing parts supplied by reference TRBV29-1 and TRBJ2-6, is SAVISQKPSRDICQRGTSLTIQCQVDSQVTMMFWYRQQPGQSLTLIATANQGSEATYESGFVIDKFPISRPNLTFSTLTVSNMSPEDSSIYLCSVNLSGANVLTFGAGSRLTVL.

The chain uses TRBV14 and TRBJ2-7, with 8 bases that match TRBD2. The V gene end was trimmed by 0 bases and the J gene end by 2 bases; junction bases not matched to a gene: 15. Germline CDR1 is SGHDN and CDR2 is FVKESK. CDR3 length: 19 amino acids. CDR3 in DNA: TGTGCCAGCAGCCAAGAACCCCTTGGTAGCGGGATGCCCGCCTACGAGCAGTACTTC. Translating gives CASSQEPLGSGMPAYEQYF.

The chain recombines TRBV21-1 with TRBJ1-1; the table's D call of TRBD1 was not tested on the DNA. TRBV21-1 is shown as a pseudogene. There are 20 residues in the CDR3. CDR3 region: CASSNTSRTKVPGRYTEAFF. The CDR3 region has the DNA TGTGCCAGCAGCAACACCTCCAGGACAAAGGTCCCGGGTCGGTACACTGAAGCTTTCTTT.

J is TRBJ1-1 and V is TRBV5-1; D is possibly TRBD1 (6 bases). The V gene's germline CDR1 is SGHRS and CDR2 YFSETQ. CDR3 length equals 14 residues. Trimming pared 4 bases from V and 4 bases from J, leaving 14 bases between. The CDR3 loop is CASSPGGAVTEAFF. The CDR3 DNA reads TGCGCCAGCAGCCCGGGGGGGGCAGTCACTGAAGCTTTCTTT.

This clonotype was recorded a few times. The rearrangement joins TRBV12-3 or TRBV12-4 to TRBJ1-2, with D hard to call. V lost 5 bases and J 4 bases, leaving 17 bases between the germline ends. The CDR3 covers 15 residues. CDR3 loop: CASSPNRLGSYGYTF. In DNA, the CDR3 is TGTGCCAGCAGTCCAAACAGATTGGGGAGCTATGGCTACACCTTC.

This clonotype occurred many times. The rearrangement links TRBV9 to TRBJ2-5; possible D gene TRBD2, 5 bases. The V gene's germline CDR1 is SGDLS and CDR2 YYNGEE. The CDR3 length is 13 residues. Trimming took 4 bases from V and 5 from J, leaving 12 bases between them. The CDR3 region is CASSPPLEETQYF. The CDR3 DNA is TGTGCCAGCAGCCCCCCACTAGAGGAGACCCAGTACTTC.

The V and J genes are TRBV18 and TRBJ2-3; 9 nucleotides agree with TRBD2. CDR1 and CDR2 (germline): KGHSH, LQKENI. This CDR3 comprises 16 residues. The ends lost 4 bases at V and 2 bases at J; junction bases unmatched: 7. In nucleotides, the CDR3 is TGTGCCAGCTCACGCAGCGGGAGGCTAACCACAGATACGCAGTATTTT. Amino acids: CASSRSGRLTTDTQYF.

This sequence joins TRBV5-6 and TRBJ2-1, with D hard to call. V lost 1 base and J 0 bases, leaving 8 bases between the germline ends. The CDR3 spans 15 residues. The germline CDR1 and CDR2 sequences are SGHDT and YYEEEE. The DNA for the CDR3 is TGTGCCAGCAGCTTGTACCTGGACTCCTACAATGAGCAGTTCTTC. The encoded protein is CASSLYLDSYNEQFF. The complete variable domain, with remaining parts taken from reference TRBV5-6 and TRBJ2-1, reads DAGVTQSPTHLIKTRGQQVTLRCSPKSGHDTVSWYQQALGQGPQFIFQYYEEEERQRGNFPDRFSGHQFPNYSSELNVNALLLGDSALYLCASSLYLDSYNEQFFGPGTRLTVL.

The gene calls are TRBV27 and TRBJ2-1; TRBD2 might be the D (6 bases). The CDR3 is 15 residues long. The germline gives CDR1 MNHEY, CDR2 SMNVEV (reference sequence). V lost 0 bases and J 5 bases, leaving 11 bases between the germline ends. The CDR3 nucleotides are TGTGCCAGCAGTTTATCTTCGCTAGCGAACAATGAGCAGTTCTTC. This translates into CASSLSSLANNEQFF.

This clonotype occurred a few times. The genes are TRBV19 and TRBJ1-2; D gene ambiguous. Germline assignment: CDR1 LNHDA and CDR2 SQIVND (reference sequence). The V and J ends lost 5 bases and 5 bases respectively, with 6 bases between them. This CDR3 is 11 amino acids long. The CDR3 DNA follows: TGTGCCAGTAGTCCGATTTATGGCTACACCTTC. Translation: CASSPIYGYTF. The full variable domain, rest sourced from reference TRBV19 and TRBJ1-2, is DGGITQSPKYLFRKEGQNVTLSCEQNLNHDAMYWYRQDPGQGLRLIYYSQIVNDFQKGDIAEGYSVSREKKESFPLTVTSAQKNPTAFYLCASSPIYGYTFGSGTRLTVV.

This clonotype has a handful of counts. The J gene is TRBJ2-7, the V gene TRBV4-2, with 13 bases matching TRBD2. CDR3 size: 19 residues. V lost 4 bases to trimming and J lost 0 bases; unmatched junction nucleotides: 12. Per germline, CDR1 LGHNA and CDR2 YNFKEQ. CDR3 coding DNA: TGTGCCAGCAGCCCCCTTGGGGGACTAGCGGGACCCAGCTCCTACGAGCAGTACTTC. It translates to CASSPLGGLAGPSSYEQYF.

The rearrangement links TRBV2 to TRBJ2-1; TRBD2 agrees at 11 bases. V gave up 3 bases and J gave up 9 bases; unmatched junction bases: 1. Germline V gene data show CDR1 as SNHLY and CDR2 as FYNNEI. The length of the CDR3 is 13 residues. The CDR3 DNA reads TGTGCCAGCAGTGAGACTAGCGGGACTGAGCAGTTCTTC. Its translation is CASSETSGTEQFF. The full variable domain, with the rest looked up from reference TRBV2 and TRBJ2-1, is EPEVTQTPSHQVTQMGQEVILRCVPISNHLYFYWYRQILGQKVEFLVSFYNNEISEKSEIFDDQFSVERPDGSNFTLKIRSTKLEDSAMYFCASSETSGTEQFFGPGTRLTVL.